This T cell receptor beta chain was obtained from a study of neurological immune-mediated disorders. The study, taken as a whole, reports: When repertoires were grouped phylogenetically, those of 18 of 34 multiple sclerosis patients fell into one related-CDR3 cluster, a possible signature.

TCRdb recomputed calls from the 5' RACE reads with MiXCR, one row per CDR3 protein. Of 45,000 to 60,000 distinct CDR3 sequences in the sample, over 2% are singletons; the top ten hold less than 3.5%. CDR3 length: 15 residues. CDR1 is SGHTA and CDR2 is FQGNSA in the germline V gene. The V gene end was trimmed by 0 bases and the J gene end by 5 bases; junction bases not matched to a gene: 4. At least ten counts were recorded for this clonotype. Its specificity is unknown. The chain joins TRBV7-2 to TRBJ2-5, with 9 nucleotides matching TRBD2. The clonotype originates from a man aged 45-65 years with multiple sclerosis. The source material was PBMCs. This CDR3 is CASSLAAGGHETQYF. The CDR3 region has the DNA TGTGCCAGCAGCTTAGCGGCGGGGGGGCACGAGACCCAGTACTTC. Full variable domain (remainder filled in from reference TRBV7-2 and TRBJ2-5): GAGVSQSPSNKVTEKGKDVELRCDPISGHTALYWYRQSLGQGLEFLIYFQGNSAPDKSGLPSDRFSAERTGGSVSTLTIQRTQQEDSAVYLCASSLAAGGHETQYFGPGTRLLVL.